The 4 T cell receptor beta chains presented below share a single source sample, sequenced in a study of blood T cell repertoires in COVID-19. Measured with immunoSEQ multiplex PCR; TCRdb has only the in-frame clones, and not every one. The data hold over 150,000 clones, with 80% observed a single time. Sequencing was carried out using PBMCs or T cells enriched from blood (not recorded which). The receptors originated from a woman in her sixties or seventies who had recovered from COVID-19.

This clone turned up a few times. The chain couples TRBV5-1 to TRBJ2-7, with D perhaps matching TRBD1 (5 bases). Trimming left V 4 bases short and J 2 bases short, with 10 bases between. There are 13 residues in the CDR3. CDR1 and CDR2 from the germline V gene are SGHRS and YFSETQ. CDR3 residues: CASSVTGPYEQYF. CDR3 bases: TGCGCCAGCAGCGTAACAGGTCCCTACGAGCAGTACTTC.

The genes are TRBV27 and TRBJ2-5; 7 bases match TRBD1. V lost 5 bases and J lost 5; bases outside the gene matches: 11. CDR1 and CDR2 (germline): MNHEY, SMNVEV (reference sequence). This CDR3 region has 15 residues. CDR3 sequence reads: CASSQTGIAVETQYF. The CDR3 DNA is TGTGCCAGCAGTCAGACAGGGATTGCCGTGGAGACCCAGTACTTC.

This clone was observed once. The genes are TRBV5-1 and TRBJ1-3; D possibly corresponds to TRBD1 (5 bases). Trimming left V 4 bases short and J 0 bases short, with 8 bases between. Per germline, CDR1 SGHRS and CDR2 YFSETQ. This CDR3 spans 14 amino acids. The CDR3 DNA reads as TGCGCCAGCAGCACAGGTTCCTCTGGAAACACCATATATTTT. This codes for CASSTGSSGNTIYF.

This clone has only one observation. This specimen includes other DNA sequences encoding the same CDR3. The gene calls are TRBV3-1 (or the pseudogene TRBV3-2) and TRBJ1-2, with unresolved D. Trimming left V 1 base short and J 2 bases short, with 11 bases between. CDR3 length: 15 amino acids. Germline loops: CDR1 LGHDT, CDR2 YNNKEL (reference sequence). As DNA, the CDR3 is TGTGCCAGCAGCCAAGTCTCAGGTAACAACTATGGCTACACCTTC. Amino acid sequence: CASSQVSGNNYGYTF.